This TCR beta chain originates from a study of T cells in localized non-small cell lung cancer. Study-wide results and limits: Uninvolved adjacent lung had higher T cell clonality than tumor and all other tissues. Longer overall survival was linked to higher blood T cell density. Among the top 100 tumor clones, a median about 60 appeared in adjacent lung. Analysis by sequencing included only one tumor region, so heterogeneity remains possible.

Germline V gene sequence: CDR1 MDHEN, CDR2 SYDVKM. The V end was cut by 10 bases, the J end by 5 bases, with 8 bases between. The CDR3 loop spans 10 amino acids. Notes on this clone: The antigen is not known.

The repertoire was sequenced with immunoSEQ multiplex PCR; TCRdb's copy has only in-frame clones and lacks some. Here the sample spans fewer than 40,000 clones, about nine tenths being singletons. The material was peripheral blood mononuclear cells, obtained before any cancer treatment. V is TRBV28 and J is TRBJ2-5; D call uncertain. This clonotype originated in a man aged 35 to 69 with stage III lung adenocarcinoma. In DNA, the CDR3 is TGTGCCACCAAAGGGGAGACCCAGTACTTC. This sequence encodes CATKGETQYF.